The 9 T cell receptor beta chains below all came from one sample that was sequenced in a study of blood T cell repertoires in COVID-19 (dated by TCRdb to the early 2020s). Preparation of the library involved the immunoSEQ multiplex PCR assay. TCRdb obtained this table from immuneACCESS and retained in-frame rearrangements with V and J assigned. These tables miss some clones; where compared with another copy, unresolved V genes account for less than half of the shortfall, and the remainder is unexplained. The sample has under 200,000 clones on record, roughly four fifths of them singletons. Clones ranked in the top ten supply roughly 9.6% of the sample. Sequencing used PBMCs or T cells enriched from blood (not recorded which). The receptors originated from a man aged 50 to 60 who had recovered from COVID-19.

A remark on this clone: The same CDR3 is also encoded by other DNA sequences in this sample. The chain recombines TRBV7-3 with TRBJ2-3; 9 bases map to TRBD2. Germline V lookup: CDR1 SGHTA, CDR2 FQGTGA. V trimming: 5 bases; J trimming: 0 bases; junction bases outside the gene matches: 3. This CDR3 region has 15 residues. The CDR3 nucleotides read TGTGCCAGCAGCCGTGCGGGGGGGAGCACAGATACGCAGTATTTT. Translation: CASSRAGGSTDTQYF. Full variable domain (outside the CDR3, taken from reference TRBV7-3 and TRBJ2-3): GAGVSQTPSNKVTEKGKYVELRCDPISGHTALYWYRQSLGQGPEFLIYFQGTGAADDSGLPNDRFFAVRPEGSVSTLKIQRTERGDSAVYLCASSRAGGSTDTQYFGPGTRLTVL.

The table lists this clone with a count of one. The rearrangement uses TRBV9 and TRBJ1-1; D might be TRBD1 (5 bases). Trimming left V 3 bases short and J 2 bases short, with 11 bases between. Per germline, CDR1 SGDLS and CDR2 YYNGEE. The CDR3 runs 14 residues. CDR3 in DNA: TGTGCCAGCAGCGCCGGGGGGGAAAACACTGAAGCTTTCTTT. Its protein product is CASSAGGENTEAFF.

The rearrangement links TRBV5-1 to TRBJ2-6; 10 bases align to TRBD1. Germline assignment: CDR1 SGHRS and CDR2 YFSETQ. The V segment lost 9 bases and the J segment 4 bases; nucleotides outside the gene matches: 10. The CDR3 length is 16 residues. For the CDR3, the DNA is TGCGCCACCCAACCGGGACAGGGGTACGGGGCCAACGTCCTGACTTTC. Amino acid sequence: CATQPGQGYGANVLTF. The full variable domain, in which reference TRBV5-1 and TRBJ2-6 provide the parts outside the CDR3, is KAGVTQTPRYLIKTRGQQVTLSCSPISGHRSVSWYQQTPGQGLQFLFEYFSETQRNKGNFPGRFSGRQFSNSRSEMNVSTLELGDSALYLCATQPGQGYGANVLTFGAGSRLTVL.

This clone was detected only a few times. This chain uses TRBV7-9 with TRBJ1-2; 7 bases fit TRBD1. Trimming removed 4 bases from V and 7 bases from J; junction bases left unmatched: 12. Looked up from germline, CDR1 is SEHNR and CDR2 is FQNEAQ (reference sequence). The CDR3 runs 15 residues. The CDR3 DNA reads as TGTGCCAGCAGCTCCAACGCGGGAGGGGGCTTTGGCTACACCTTC. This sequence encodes CASSSNAGGGFGYTF. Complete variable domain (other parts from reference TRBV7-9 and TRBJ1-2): DTGVSQNPRHKITKRGQNVTFRCDPISEHNRLYWYRQTLGQGPEFLTYFQNEAQLEKSRLLSDRFSAERPKGSFSTLEIQRTEQGDSAMYLCASSSNAGGGFGYTFGSGTRLTVV.

The CDR3 sequence is CASSHVLGGAEQFF. The CDR3 DNA sequence: TGTGCCAGCAGCCATGTCCTAGGGGGGGCCGAGCAGTTCTTC. The rearrangement links TRBV4-2 to TRBJ2-1; maybe TRBD2 (7 bases). The CDR3 consists of 14 residues. Germline V gives CDR1 LGHNA, CDR2 YNFKEQ. Trimming removed 3 bases from V and 10 bases from J, with 16 bases in between.

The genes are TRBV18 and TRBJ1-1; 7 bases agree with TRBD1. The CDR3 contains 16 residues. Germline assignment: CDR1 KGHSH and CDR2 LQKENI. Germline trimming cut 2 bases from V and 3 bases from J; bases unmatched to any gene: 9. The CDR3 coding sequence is TGTGCCAGCTCACCATCCCGACAGGGTTCGGACACTGAAGCTTTCTTT. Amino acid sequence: CASSPSRQGSDTEAFF. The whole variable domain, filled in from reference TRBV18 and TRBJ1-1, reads NAGVMQNPRHLVRRRGQEARLRCSPMKGHSHVYWYRQLPEEGLKFMVYLQKENIIDESGMPKERFSAEFPKEGPSILRIQQVVRGDSAAYFCASSPSRQGSDTEAFFGQGTRLTVV.

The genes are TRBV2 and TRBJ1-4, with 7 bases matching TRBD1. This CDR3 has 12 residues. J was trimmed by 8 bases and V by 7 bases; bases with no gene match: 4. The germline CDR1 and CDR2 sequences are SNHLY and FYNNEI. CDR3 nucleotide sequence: TGTGCCAGCAACAGGGGCCCGGAAAAACTGTTTTTT. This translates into CASNRGPEKLFF.

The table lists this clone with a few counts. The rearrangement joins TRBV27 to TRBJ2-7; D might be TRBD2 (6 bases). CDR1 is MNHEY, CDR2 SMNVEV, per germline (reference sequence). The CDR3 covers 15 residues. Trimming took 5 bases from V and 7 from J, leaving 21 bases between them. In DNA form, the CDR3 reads TGTGCCAGCAGTCTAACGGGACTCCTCATGGGAGAGCAGTACTTC. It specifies CASSLTGLLMGEQYF.

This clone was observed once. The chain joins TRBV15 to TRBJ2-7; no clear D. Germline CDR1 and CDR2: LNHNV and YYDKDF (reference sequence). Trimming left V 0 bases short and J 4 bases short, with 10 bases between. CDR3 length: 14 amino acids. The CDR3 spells CATSRDSFRYEQYF. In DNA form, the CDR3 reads TGTGCCACCAGCAGAGATAGCTTTAGGTACGAGCAGTACTTC.